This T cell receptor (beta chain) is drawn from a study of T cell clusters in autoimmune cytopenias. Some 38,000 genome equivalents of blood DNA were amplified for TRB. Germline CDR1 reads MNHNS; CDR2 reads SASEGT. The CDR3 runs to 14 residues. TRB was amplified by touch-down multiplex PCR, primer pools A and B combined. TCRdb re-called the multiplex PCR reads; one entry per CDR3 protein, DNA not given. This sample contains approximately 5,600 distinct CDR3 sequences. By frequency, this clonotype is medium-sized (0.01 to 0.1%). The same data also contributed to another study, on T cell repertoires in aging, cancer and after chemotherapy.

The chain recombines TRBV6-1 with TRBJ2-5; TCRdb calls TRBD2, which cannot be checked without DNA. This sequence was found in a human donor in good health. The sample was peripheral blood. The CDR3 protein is CASSEVGLSGTQYF.